This T cell receptor beta chain appears in the sequencing data of a study of cytomegalovirus exposure and HLA in healthy donors. General study findings and limits: The authors excluded some V segments, including TRBV6-2 and TRBV6-3, as indistinguishable.

With 60 Vbeta and 13 Jbeta primers, the PCR was carried out. Clones were sequenced by immunoSEQ multiplex PCR, and TCRdb holds only the in-frame ones, with some missing. The repertoire holds about 95,000 clones, around 82% seen once, with less than 4% in the top ten. In this sample, this clone turned up a few times. The antigen is unknown. Germline V gene sequence: CDR1 MNHEY, CDR2 SVGAGI. The CDR3 runs to 15 residues. J gave up 4 bases and V 2 bases, and 6 bases lay outside the gene matches. The source is a man between 25 and 39 years old in good health and CMV-seropositive. Sequencing was carried out using PBMCs. The gene calls are TRBV6-5 and TRBJ1-2; 8 bases match TRBD1. As DNA, the CDR3 is TGTGCCAGCAGTTACCCGGGACAGGAATTCTATGGCTACACCTTC. Protein: CASSYPGQEFYGYTF.